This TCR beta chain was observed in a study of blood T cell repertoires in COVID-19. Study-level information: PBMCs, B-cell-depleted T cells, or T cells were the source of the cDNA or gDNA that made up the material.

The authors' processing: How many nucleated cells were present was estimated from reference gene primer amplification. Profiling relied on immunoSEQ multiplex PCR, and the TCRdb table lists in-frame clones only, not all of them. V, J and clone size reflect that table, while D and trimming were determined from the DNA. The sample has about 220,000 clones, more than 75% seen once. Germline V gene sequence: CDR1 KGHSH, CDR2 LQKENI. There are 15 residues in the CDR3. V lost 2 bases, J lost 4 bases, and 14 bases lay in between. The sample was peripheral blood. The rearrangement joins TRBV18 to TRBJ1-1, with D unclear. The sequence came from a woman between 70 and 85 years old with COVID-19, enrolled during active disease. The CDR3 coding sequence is TGTGCCAGCTCACCATCGGCGGGGTTGTTCACTGAAGCTTTCTTT. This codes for CASSPSAGLFTEAFF.